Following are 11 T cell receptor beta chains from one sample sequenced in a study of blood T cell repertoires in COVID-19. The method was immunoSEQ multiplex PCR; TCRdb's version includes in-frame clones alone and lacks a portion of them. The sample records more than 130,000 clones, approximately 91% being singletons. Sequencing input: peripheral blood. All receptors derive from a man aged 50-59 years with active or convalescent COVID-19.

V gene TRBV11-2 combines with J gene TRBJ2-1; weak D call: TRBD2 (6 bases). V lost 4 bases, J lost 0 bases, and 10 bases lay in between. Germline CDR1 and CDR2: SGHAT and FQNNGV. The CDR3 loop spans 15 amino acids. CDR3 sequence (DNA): TGTGCCAGCAGCTCTAGCGTTAGCTCCTACAATGAGCAGTTCTTC. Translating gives CASSSSVSSYNEQFF.

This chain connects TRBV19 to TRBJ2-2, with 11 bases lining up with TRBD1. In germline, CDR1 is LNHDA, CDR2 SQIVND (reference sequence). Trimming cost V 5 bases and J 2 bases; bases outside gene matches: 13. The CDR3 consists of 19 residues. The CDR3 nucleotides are TGTGCCAGTAGTTCAGGACAGGGGGCCCTATCCCTCAACACCGGGGAGCTGTTTTTT. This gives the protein CASSSGQGALSLNTGELFF.

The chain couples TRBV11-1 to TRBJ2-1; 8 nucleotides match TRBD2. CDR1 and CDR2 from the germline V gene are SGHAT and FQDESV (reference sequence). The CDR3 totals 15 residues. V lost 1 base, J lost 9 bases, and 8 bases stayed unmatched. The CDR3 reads CASSLGAGVKGEQFF. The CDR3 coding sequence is TGTGCCAGCAGCTTAGGAGCGGGAGTAAAGGGTGAGCAGTTCTTC.

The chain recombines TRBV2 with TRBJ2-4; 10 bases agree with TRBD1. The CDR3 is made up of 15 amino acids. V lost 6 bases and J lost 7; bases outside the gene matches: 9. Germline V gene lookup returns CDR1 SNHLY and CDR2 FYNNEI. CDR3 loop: CASRVRQGAPNIQYF. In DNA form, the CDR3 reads TGTGCCAGCAGAGTCCGACAGGGGGCACCCAACATTCAGTACTTC. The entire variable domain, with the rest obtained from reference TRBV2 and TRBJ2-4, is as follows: EPEVTQTPSHQVTQMGQEVILRCVPISNHLYFYWYRQILGQKVEFLVSFYNNEISEKSEIFDDQFSVERPDGSNFTLKIRSTKLEDSAMYFCASRVRQGAPNIQYFGAGTRLSVL.

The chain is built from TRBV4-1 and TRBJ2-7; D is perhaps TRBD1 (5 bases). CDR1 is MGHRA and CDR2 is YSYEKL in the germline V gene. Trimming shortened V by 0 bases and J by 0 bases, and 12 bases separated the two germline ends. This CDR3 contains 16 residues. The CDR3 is CASSQEVQGLSYEQYF. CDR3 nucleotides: TGCGCCAGCAGCCAAGAGGTCCAGGGCCTCTCCTACGAGCAGTACTTC.

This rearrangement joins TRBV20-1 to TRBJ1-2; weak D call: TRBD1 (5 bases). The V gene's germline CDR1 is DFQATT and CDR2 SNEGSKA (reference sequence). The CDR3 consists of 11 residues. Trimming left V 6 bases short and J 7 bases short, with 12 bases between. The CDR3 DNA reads TGCAGTGCCCGACCTACAGGTGGCTACACCTTC. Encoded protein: CSARPTGGYTF.

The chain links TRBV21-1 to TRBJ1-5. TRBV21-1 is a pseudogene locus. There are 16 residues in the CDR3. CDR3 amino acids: CASSKEAGYSNQPQHF. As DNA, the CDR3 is TGTGCCAGCAGCAAAGAAGCGGGGTATAGCAATCAGCCCCAGCATTTT.

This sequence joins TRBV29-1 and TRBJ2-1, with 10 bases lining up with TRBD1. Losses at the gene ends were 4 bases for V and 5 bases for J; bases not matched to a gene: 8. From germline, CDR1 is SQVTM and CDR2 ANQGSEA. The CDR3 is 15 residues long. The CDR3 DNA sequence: TGCAGCGTTGCGCCATGGGGACAGGGGAACAATGAGCAGTTCTTC. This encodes CSVAPWGQGNNEQFF.

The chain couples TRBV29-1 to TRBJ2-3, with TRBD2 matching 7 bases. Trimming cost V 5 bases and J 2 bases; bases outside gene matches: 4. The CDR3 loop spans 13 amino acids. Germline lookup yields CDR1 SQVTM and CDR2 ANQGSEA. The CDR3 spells CSVLAGVTDTQYF. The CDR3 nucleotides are TGCAGCGTTTTGGCGGGAGTCACAGATACGCAGTATTTT.

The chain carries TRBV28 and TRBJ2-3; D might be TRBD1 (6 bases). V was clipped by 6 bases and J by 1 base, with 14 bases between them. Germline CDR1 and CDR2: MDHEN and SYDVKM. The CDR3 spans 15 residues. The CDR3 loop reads CASRPPQGRTDTQYF. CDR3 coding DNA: TGTGCCAGCAGACCACCGCAGGGGCGCACAGATACGCAGTATTTT.

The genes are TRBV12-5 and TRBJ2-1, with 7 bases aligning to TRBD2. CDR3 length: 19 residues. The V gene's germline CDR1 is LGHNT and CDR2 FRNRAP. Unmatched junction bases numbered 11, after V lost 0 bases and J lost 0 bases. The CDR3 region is CASGLVLHAGDGSYNEQFF. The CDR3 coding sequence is TGTGCTAGTGGTTTGGTACTCCACGCGGGAGACGGCTCCTACAATGAGCAGTTCTTC.